These 15 T cell receptor beta chains share one sample of origin, sequenced in a study of blood T cell repertoires in COVID-19. Assay: immunoSEQ multiplex PCR; the TCRdb copy retains only in-frame clones and omits some. This table has over 300,000 clones, 75% to 85% appearing once. What was sequenced was peripheral blood. These receptors all stem from a human donor in a cohort sampled during active COVID-19.

The chain employs TRBV30 and TRBJ1-2; the match to TRBD1 covers 7 bases. Per the germline V gene, CDR1 is GTSNPN and CDR2 is SVGIG (reference sequence). The CDR3 length is 12 residues. Germline trimming cut 2 bases from V and 4 bases from J; bases unmatched to any gene: 1. CDR3 in DNA: TGTGCCTGGAGTAGGGACAGCTATGGCTACACCTTC. This encodes CAWSRDSYGYTF.

V is TRBV7-8 and J is TRBJ2-2; D is unresolved. The ends were cut back, 5 bases at V and 0 bases at J, with 4 bases in the middle. The CDR3 sequence is 13 residues long. The germline V gene has CDR1 SGHVS and CDR2 FQNEAQ. CDR3 protein: CASSLTNTGELFF. CDR3 DNA sequence: TGTGCCAGCAGCCTCACGAACACCGGGGAGCTGTTTTTT.

V is TRBV4-1 and J is TRBJ1-5; D might be TRBD1 (6 bases). V was pared by 3 bases and J by 4 bases, with 16 bases between. CDR1 MGHRA and CDR2 YSYEKL come from the germline V gene. The CDR3 loop spans 16 amino acids. The CDR3 loop is CASSHTRGAENQPQHF. The CDR3 DNA follows: TGCGCCAGCAGCCACACTCGGGGGGCGGAGAATCAGCCCCAGCATTTT.

The chain links TRBV18 to TRBJ1-2, with TRBD1 matching over 7 bases. J gave up 5 bases and V 6 bases, and 6 bases lay outside the gene matches. This CDR3 is built from 13 residues. Looked up from germline, CDR1 is KGHSH and CDR2 is LQKENI. CDR3 in amino acids: CASSSDRVYGYTF. In DNA form, the CDR3 reads TGTGCCAGCTCGTCTGACAGGGTATATGGCTACACCTTC. Looking up the rest from reference TRBV18 and TRBJ1-2 gives the full variable domain: NAGVMQNPRHLVRRRGQEARLRCSPMKGHSHVYWYRQLPEEGLKFMVYLQKENIIDESGMPKERFSAEFPKEGPSILRIQQVVRGDSAAYFCASSSDRVYGYTFGSGTRLTVV.

The V gene is TRBV5-1, the J gene TRBJ1-1; TRBD1 might be the D (5 bases). Germline CDR1 reads SGHRS; CDR2 reads YFSETQ. This CDR3 is 12 amino acids long. V was clipped by 7 bases and J by 0 bases, with 7 bases between them. In nucleotides, the CDR3 is TGCGCCAGCCGACAGTTGAACACTGAAGCTTTCTTT. Protein: CASRQLNTEAFF. Full variable domain (missing parts from reference TRBV5-1 and TRBJ1-1): KAGVTQTPRYLIKTRGQQVTLSCSPISGHRSVSWYQQTPGQGLQFLFEYFSETQRNKGNFPGRFSGRQFSNSRSEMNVSTLELGDSALYLCASRQLNTEAFFGQGTRLTVV.

This rearrangement joins TRBV28 to TRBJ1-2, with D possibly TRBD1 on 5 matching bases. Trimming left V 1 base short and J 0 bases short, with 18 bases between. CDR3 length: 18 amino acids. Germline V lookup: CDR1 MDHEN, CDR2 SYDVKM. The CDR3 nucleotides read TGTGCCAGCAGTTTATTCAAGGGGTGGGGCGGCTCTAACTATGGCTACACCTTC. This encodes CASSLFKGWGGSNYGYTF.

This chain uses TRBV25-1 with TRBJ1-2; D perhaps matches TRBD1 (5 bases). The CDR3 sequence is 13 residues long. CDR1 and CDR2 (germline): MGHDK, SYGVNS. The germline V and J ends were trimmed by 2 bases and 7 bases, with 11 bases remaining between them. The CDR3 sequence is CASSEGDLPGYTF. The CDR3 DNA reads as TGTGCCAGCAGTGAAGGGGACTTGCCTGGCTACACCTTC.

The rearrangement links TRBV7-2 to TRBJ2-5; D perhaps matches TRBD1 (6 bases). The CDR3 loop spans 13 amino acids. Looked up from germline, CDR1 is SGHTA and CDR2 is FQGNSA. Trimming shortened V by 5 bases and J by 9 bases, and 16 bases separated the two germline ends. CDR3 region: CASSQAQSGAQYF. The CDR3 nucleotides read TGTGCCAGCAGCCAAGCACAGTCAGGGGCCCAGTACTTC.

The chain is built from TRBV3-1 (or the pseudogene TRBV3-2) and TRBJ1-2, with a weak D call TRBD1 (5 bases). Germline CDR1 is LGHDT and CDR2 is YNNKEL (reference sequence). The CDR3 length is 16 residues. V shed 1 base and J shed 0 bases, with 12 bases lying between them. For the CDR3, the DNA is TGTGCCAGCAGCCAAGGACAGCGAGTAGCTAACTATGGCTACACCTTC. It codes for CASSQGQRVANYGYTF.

The genes are TRBV12-3 or TRBV12-4 and TRBJ1-1, with no clear D. The CDR3 totals 12 residues. V was trimmed by 5 bases and J by 8 bases, leaving 12 bases between them. As DNA, the CDR3 is TGTGCCAGCAGTGGCCGGGTGAGCGAAGCTTTCTTT. Its protein product is CASSGRVSEAFF.

A single count supports this clone. The chain joins TRBV30 to TRBJ1-2, with D possibly matching TRBD1 (5 bases). CDR1 is GTSNPN, CDR2 SVGIG, per germline (reference sequence). The CDR3 is 12 amino acids. The germline V and J ends were trimmed by 7 bases and 1 base, with 10 bases remaining between them. This chain's CDR3 is CASTGGNYGYTF. CDR3 coding DNA: TGTGCCTCGACGGGGGGTAACTATGGCTACACCTTC.

The chain couples TRBV29-1 to TRBJ2-7, with D perhaps matching TRBD1 (5 bases). From germline, CDR1 is SQVTM and CDR2 ANQGSEA. The V and J ends lost 0 bases and 4 bases respectively, with 13 bases between them. This CDR3 region has 14 residues. The CDR3 here is CSVEEGSGHYEQYF. In DNA form, the CDR3 reads TGCAGCGTTGAAGAAGGGTCAGGGCATTACGAGCAGTACTTC.

This sequence joins TRBV24-1 and TRBJ2-3; 10 nucleotides line up with TRBD2. V lost 1 base, J lost 5 bases, and 5 bases stayed unmatched. Germline CDR1 is KGHDR and CDR2 is SFDVKD. The CDR3 extends over 16 amino acids. The CDR3: CATSDFTSGEVDTQYF. CDR3 DNA: TGTGCCACCAGTGATTTCACTAGCGGGGAAGTAGATACGCAGTATTTT.

The rearrangement links TRBV27 to TRBJ1-5; 8 bases fit TRBD1. Germline-derived CDR1 and CDR2 are MNHEY and SMNVEV (reference sequence). This CDR3 region has 15 residues. V dropped 5 bases and J dropped 3; count of bases not matched to a gene: 6. CDR3 in amino acids: CASSPGTGANQPQHF. In DNA form, the CDR3 reads TGTGCCAGCAGTCCAGGGACAGGAGCCAATCAGCCCCAGCATTTT.

This chain's CDR3 is CASSEPGGAANYGYTF. In DNA, the CDR3 is TGTGCCAGCAGTGAACCGGGGGGGGCAGCTAACTATGGCTACACCTTC. The chain has TRBV25-1 and TRBJ1-2; perhaps TRBD1 as D (6 bases). Trimming took 2 bases from V and 0 from J, leaving 13 bases between them. From germline, CDR1 is MGHDK and CDR2 SYGVNS. This CDR3 has 16 residues.